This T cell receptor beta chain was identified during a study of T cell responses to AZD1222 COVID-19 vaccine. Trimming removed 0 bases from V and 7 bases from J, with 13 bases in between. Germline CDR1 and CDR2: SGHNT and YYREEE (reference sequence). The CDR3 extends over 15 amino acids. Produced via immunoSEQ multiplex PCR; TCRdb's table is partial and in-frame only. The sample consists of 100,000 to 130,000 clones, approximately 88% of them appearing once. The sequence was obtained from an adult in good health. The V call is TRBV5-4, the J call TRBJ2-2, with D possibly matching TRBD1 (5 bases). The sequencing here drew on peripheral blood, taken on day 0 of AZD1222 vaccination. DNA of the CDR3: TGTGCCAGCAGCTTGGGGGCAGGGAAGGACGGGGAGCTGTTTTTT. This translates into CASSLGAGKDGELFF. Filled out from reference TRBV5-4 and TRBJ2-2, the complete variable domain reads ETGVTQSPTHLIKTRGQQVTLRCSSQSGHNTVSWYQQALGQGPQFIFQYYREEENGRGNFPPRFSGLQFPNYSSELNVNALELDDSALYLCASSLGAGKDGELFFGEGSRLTVL.